Presented here are 27 T cell receptor beta chains from one specimen sequenced in a study of post-analysis software for immune sequencing data. Points from the study as a whole: The study found TRBV5-6, TRBV5-1 and TRBV20-1 among four to six TRBV segments more frequent in patients than controls.

The antigens of these receptors remain unknown. cDNA libraries for TCR beta contained unique molecular identifiers. One entry per CDR3 protein results from TCRdb running MiXCR on the PCR reads. The sample lists under 650,000 distinct CDR3 sequences; 44% were seen once. The sequenced sample was blood. The source of these receptors is a girl aged 5 to 17 with multiple sclerosis.

In its sample, this clonotype was seen a few times. This chain connects TRBV4-1 to TRBJ2-3, with unresolved D. The CDR3 sequence is 15 residues long. CDR1 is MGHRA and CDR2 is YSYEKL in the germline V gene. With 1 base removed from V and 3 bases from J, the gap between germline ends came to 11 bases. The CDR3, as DNA: TGCGCCAGCAGCCAAGGAAGGCGTTCGACAGATACGCAGTATTTT. Translating gives CASSQGRRSTDTQYF.

This chain uses TRBV29-1 with TRBJ2-3, with D perhaps matching TRBD2 (6 bases). In germline, CDR1 is SQVTM, CDR2 ANQGSEA. The CDR3 runs 14 residues. Trimming took off 7 bases at V and 6 bases at J, with 20 bases between the two ends. In DNA form, the CDR3 reads TGCAGCGCACTTACTAGCACCAACCTCGATACGCAGTATTTT. It is translated as CSALTSTNLDTQYF.

The chain employs TRBV20-1 and TRBJ2-7; 7 bases are a match to TRBD2. This CDR3 has 15 residues. The junction had 12 bases not matched to a gene; V was cut back by 3 bases and J by 4 bases. The germline gives CDR1 DFQATT, CDR2 SNEGSKA (reference sequence). CDR3 protein: CSARSYLSGGYEQYF. The CDR3 DNA is TGCAGTGCTAGGTCCTACCTTTCGGGGGGATACGAGCAGTACTTC.

The gene calls are TRBV12-3 or TRBV12-4 and TRBJ1-4; 7 bases line up with TRBD1. CDR3 length equals 16 residues. J gave up 0 bases and V 6 bases, and 7 bases lay outside the gene matches. CDR3 DNA: TGTGCCAGCAGGGATTACAGGGGTGCAACTAATGAAAAACTGTTTTTT. This sequence encodes CASRDYRGATNEKLFF.

The J gene is TRBJ1-5, the V gene TRBV6-5; 7 nucleotides agree with TRBD1. Germline values: CDR1 MNHEY, CDR2 SVGAGI. This CDR3 region has 15 residues. V gave up 4 bases and J gave up 4 bases; unmatched junction bases: 7. DNA of the CDR3: TGTGCCAGCAGTTTCTTGAGACAGGGAAATCAGCCCCAGCATTTT. This gives the protein CASSFLRQGNQPQHF.

The J gene is TRBJ1-2, the V gene TRBV5-1; 9 nucleotides match TRBD1. Trimming removed 4 bases from V and 2 bases from J; junction bases left unmatched: 12. Germline V gives CDR1 SGHRS, CDR2 YFSETQ. The CDR3 is made up of 17 amino acids. The CDR3 is CASSPRDRATRNYGYTF. The CDR3 DNA sequence: TGCGCCAGCAGCCCCCGGGACAGGGCTACTCGGAACTATGGCTACACCTTC.

Turning to this clonotype: The junction and the germline gene differ at one end; a read error may be behind it. This chain uses TRBV7-7 with TRBJ2-1, with D unresolved. Germline values: CDR1 SSHAT, CDR2 FNYEAQ (reference sequence). This CDR3 comprises 13 residues. The CDR3 nucleotides are TGTGCTAGCAGCTTAAGGCACCACAATGAGCAGTTCTTC. This encodes CASSLRHHNEQFF.

This clonotype was detected a few times. The rearrangement links TRBV25-1 to TRBJ2-5, with 7 bases lining up with TRBD1. CDR3 length equals 16 residues. Looked up from germline, CDR1 is MGHDK and CDR2 is SYGVNS. After removal of 2 bases from V and 2 bases from J, the junction contained 8 bases not matched to a gene. CDR3 sequence reads: CASSEIRDSKQETQYF. CDR3 coding DNA: TGTGCCAGCAGTGAAATTAGGGACAGCAAGCAAGAGACCCAGTACTTC.

This clonotype has a handful of counts. This sequence may be a read error, since a much larger clone differs from it by one base. The rearrangement joins TRBV7-6 to TRBJ2-5, with 12 bases that match TRBD1. This CDR3 has 16 residues. With V trimmed by 3 bases and J by 11 bases, 13 bases remained unmatched. The germline V gene has CDR1 SGHVS and CDR2 FNYEAQ. The CDR3 protein is CASSLSPGQGAGEQYF. DNA of the CDR3: TGTGCCAGCAGCTTGTCCCCGGGACAGGGGGCTGGAGAGCAGTACTTC.

This clonotype was observed a few times. The chain carries TRBV10-3 and TRBJ2-5, with D unresolved. Trimming stripped 3 bases from V and 5 bases from J, with 4 bases between. Germline lookup yields CDR1 ENHRY and CDR2 SYGVKD. CDR3 length equals 11 residues. CDR3 sequence reads: CAISETETQYF. In nucleotides, the CDR3 is TGTGCCATCAGTGAAACGGAGACCCAGTACTTC.

This clonotype was picked up a small number of times. The genes are TRBV20-1 and TRBJ2-1; 11 bases fit TRBD2. The junction had 8 bases not matched to a gene; V was cut back by 4 bases and J by 9 bases. The CDR3 has 14 residues. Looked up from germline, CDR1 is DFQATT and CDR2 is SNEGSKA (reference sequence). The CDR3 loop reads CSANLAGGGTEQFF. CDR3 coding DNA: TGCAGTGCTAATTTAGCGGGAGGGGGTACTGAGCAGTTCTTC.

There are a few counts of this clonotype. The rearrangement links TRBV20-1 to TRBJ2-7; D may be TRBD1 (6 bases). CDR3 size: 12 residues. The V and J ends lost 3 bases and 1 base respectively, with 7 bases between them. CDR1 is DFQATT and CDR2 is SNEGSKA in the germline V gene (reference sequence). CDR3 sequence: CSARGASYEQYF. The CDR3 nucleotides are TGCAGTGCTAGGGGGGCTTCCTACGAGCAGTACTTC.

This clonotype was counted between two and nine times. The chain recombines TRBV7-9 with TRBJ2-3; perhaps TRBD2 as D (6 bases). The germline gives CDR1 SEHNR, CDR2 FQNEAQ (reference sequence). The CDR3 is 14 amino acids. The V gene lost 1 base and the J gene lost 5 bases, with 10 bases spanning the gap. As DNA, the CDR3 is TGTGCCAGCAGCTTAGGACTAGTCGTAGATACGCAGTATTTT. This encodes CASSLGLVVDTQYF.

Comments on this clonotype: One junction end disagrees with the germline gene, perhaps due to a read error. V gene TRBV5-5 combines with J gene TRBJ2-1; 12 bases map to TRBD1. This CDR3 region has 15 residues. CDR1 is SGHKS and CDR2 is YYEKEE in the germline V gene (reference sequence). The CDR3 reads CASSPSGTGGDEQFF. The CDR3 DNA sequence: TGTGCCAGCAGCCCATCCGGGACAGGGGGCGATGAGCAGTTTTTC. Combining the CDR3 with reference TRBV5-5 and TRBJ2-1 gives the whole variable domain DAGVTQSPTHLIKTRGQQVTLRCSPISGHKSVSWYQQVLGQGPQFIFQYYEKEERGRGNFPDRFSARQFPNYSSELNVNALLLGDSALYLCASSPSGTGGDEQFFGPGTRLTVL.

In regard to this clonotype: An end of the junction differs from the germline gene, which may be a read error. V gene TRBV29-1 combines with J gene TRBJ2-7; 9 bases agree with TRBD1. The J call is doubtful: the DNA matches TRBJ2-5 better. Germline assignment: CDR1 SQVTM and CDR2 ANQGSEA. The CDR3 sequence is 15 residues long. The CDR3, as DNA: TGCAGTGTTGCAAAAGGGACAGGGAGTTCGGAGACCCAGTACTTC. Encoded protein: CSVAKGTGSSETQYF.

This clonotype was recorded many times. The V gene is TRBV6-1, the J gene TRBJ2-3; 13 nucleotides agree with TRBD2. This CDR3 has 17 amino acids. The J segment lost 2 bases and the V segment lost 5 bases, leaving 7 bases of the junction unmatched. Per germline, CDR1 MNHNS and CDR2 SASEGT. CDR3 DNA sequence: TGTGCCAGCAGTCCCCGACTAGCGGGGGGAATCACAGATACGCAGTATTTT. This translates into CASSPRLAGGITDTQYF.

This clonotype has more than one count but fewer than ten. The chain combines TRBV20-1 with TRBJ1-5; 7 bases match TRBD1. Germline-derived CDR1 and CDR2 are DFQATT and SNEGSKA (reference sequence). CDR3 size: 13 residues. V dropped 3 bases and J dropped 3; count of bases not matched to a gene: 2. The CDR3, as DNA: TGCAGTGCTAGGACAGGGCTCAATCAGCCCCAGCATTTT. Translation gives CSARTGLNQPQHF.

The chain is built from TRBV20-1 and TRBJ2-1, with 7 bases matching TRBD2. This CDR3 contains 14 residues. The J segment lost 3 bases and the V segment lost 6 bases, leaving 8 bases of the junction unmatched. Germline values: CDR1 DFQATT, CDR2 SNEGSKA (reference sequence). CDR3 amino acids: CSADGGGSYNEQFF. The CDR3 DNA follows: TGCAGTGCAGACGGCGGGGGAAGCTACAATGAGCAGTTCTTC.

This rearrangement joins TRBV10-3 to TRBJ1-5, with 9 bases matching TRBD1. V dropped 11 bases and J dropped 0; count of bases not matched to a gene: 5. Germline V gene lookup returns CDR1 ENHRY and CDR2 SYGVKD. This CDR3 has 14 residues. In DNA form, the CDR3 reads TGTGCCGCACGGGACAGGGATAGCAATCAGCCCCAGCATTTT. Translated, it gives CAARDRDSNQPQHF.

The V and J genes are TRBV10-3 and TRBJ2-7; TRBD1 or TRBD2 may be the D gene (6 bases each). This CDR3 contains 12 residues. Germline V lookup: CDR1 ENHRY, CDR2 SYGVKD. V lost 7 bases and J lost 6, with 13 bases in between. The CDR3, as DNA: TGTGCCATCAAAGGGGGGCGGGTCGAGCAGTACTTC. This gives the protein CAIKGGRVEQYF.

This CDR3 reads CASSSLEFGYTF. The DNA of the CDR3 is TGCGCCAGCAGCTCTCTCGAATTCGGCTACACCTTC. The J gene is TRBJ1-2, the V gene TRBV5-1; no firm D call. V shed 3 bases and J shed 8 bases, with 11 bases lying between them. The CDR3 loop spans 12 amino acids. Looked up from germline, CDR1 is SGHRS and CDR2 is YFSETQ.

The table lists this clonotype with a few counts. The chain links TRBV5-6 to TRBJ1-4, with unresolved D. The CDR3 is 14 amino acids. The V gene lost 4 bases and the J gene lost 8 bases, with 15 bases spanning the gap. Germline CDR1 and CDR2: SGHDT and YYEEEE. CDR3 loop: CASSAGFVAEKLFF. As DNA, the CDR3 is TGTGCCAGCAGCGCGGGATTCGTGGCGGAAAAACTGTTTTTT.

The J gene is TRBJ2-2, the V gene TRBV6-4; TRBD2 matches 8 bases. Trimming removed 3 bases from V and 6 bases from J; junction bases left unmatched: 0. CDR3 size: 13 residues. Germline V gives CDR1 MRHNA, CDR2 SNTAGT. CDR3 protein: CASSEREAGELFF. The CDR3 DNA reads TGTGCCAGCAGTGAGCGGGAGGCCGGGGAGCTGTTTTTT.

This clonotype was detected a few times. This chain connects TRBV7-9 to TRBJ2-1, with D hard to call. The CDR3 spans 12 residues. CDR1 and CDR2 from the germline V gene are SEHNR and FQNEAQ (reference sequence). The V end was cut by 2 bases, the J end by 15 bases, with 14 bases between. In nucleotides, the CDR3 is TGTGCCAGCAGCTTAACTCTGGGGTGGTTGTTCTTC. Translating it yields CASSLTLGWLFF.

The J gene is TRBJ2-1, the V gene TRBV12-3 or TRBV12-4; 10 nucleotides agree with TRBD2. V dropped 6 bases and J dropped 8; count of bases not matched to a gene: 10. The CDR3 sequence is 15 residues long. CDR3: CASSALAGVGYEQFF. The CDR3 DNA sequence: TGTGCCAGCAGCGCCCTAGCGGGAGTCGGCTATGAGCAGTTCTTC.

This chain uses TRBV29-1 with TRBJ1-2; D gene unclear. This CDR3 comprises 12 residues. V lost 3 bases, J lost 3 bases, and 8 bases lay in between. Germline values: CDR1 SQVTM, CDR2 ANQGSEA. The CDR3: CSVENTYYGYTF. The CDR3 bases are TGCAGCGTTGAGAACACCTACTATGGCTACACCTTC.

This chain links TRBV4-2 with TRBJ2-5, with TRBD2 matching over 7 bases. Germline V gene lookup returns CDR1 LGHNA and CDR2 YNFKEQ. The V segment lost 3 bases and the J segment 4 bases; nucleotides outside the gene matches: 11. The CDR3 is 16 amino acids. The CDR3 spells CASSQAGRERRETQYF. The CDR3 nucleotides are TGTGCCAGCAGCCAGGCAGGGAGGGAGAGGAGAGAGACCCAGTACTTC.